Below, 29 T cell receptor beta chains from the same sample are listed, as sequenced in a study of OX40 agonist ivuxolimab in advanced cancers. Data came from immunoSEQ multiplex PCR; TCRdb stores just in-frame clones and leaves some out. Seen here are 77,000 or so clones, around 85% observed once, and the top ten hold under 2.5%. This sample comprised CD4+ or CD8+ T cells sorted from blood, obtained in a trial of the OX40 agonist ivuxolimab. The receptors originated from an adult with an advanced solid tumor such as melanoma, head and neck, liver or kidney cancer.

The chain links TRBV7-2 to TRBJ2-4; the D is unclear. Per the germline V gene, CDR1 is SGHTA and CDR2 is FQGNSA. V lost 7 bases and J 0 bases, leaving 16 bases between the germline ends. This CDR3 is 16 amino acids long. Here the CDR3 reads CASTPRHLGAKNIQYF. CDR3 DNA: TGTGCCAGCACCCCGAGACATTTAGGAGCCAAAAACATTCAGTACTTC.

V and J are TRBV7-2 and TRBJ2-7; TRBD1 aligns across 8 bases. This CDR3 has 14 residues. V was pared by 6 bases and J by 4 bases, with 8 bases of the junction left unmatched. Germline assignment: CDR1 SGHTA and CDR2 FQGNSA. Here the CDR3 DNA reads TGTGCCAGCAGTCCGGACAGGGTTTTATACGAGCAGTACTTC. Protein product: CASSPDRVLYEQYF.

The chain couples TRBV21-1 to TRBJ2-1; TRBD2, the D gene given by the table, was not confirmed from the DNA. TRBV21-1 is described as a pseudogene. The CDR3 extends over 16 amino acids. CDR3 nucleotides: TGTGCCAGCAGCAAAGACAAGCGGGGGGGCTACAATGAGCAGTTCTTC. This gives the protein CASSKDKRGGYNEQFF.

The chain has TRBV18 and TRBJ1-3, with 8 positions matching TRBD1. This CDR3 spans 15 amino acids. The V and J ends lost 3 bases and 1 base, in that order; junction bases with no gene match: 2. Germline CDR1 and CDR2: KGHSH and LQKENI. The CDR3 sequence: CASSPDRASGNTIYF. Written as DNA, the CDR3 is TGTGCCAGCTCACCGGACAGGGCGTCTGGAAACACCATATATTTT.

The chain joins TRBV28 to TRBJ1-2; D unresolved. The V end lost 5 bases, the J end lost 8 bases, and 9 bases lay between the germline ends. The CDR3 spans 11 residues. CDR1 MDHEN and CDR2 SYDVKM come from the germline V gene. CDR3 in DNA: TGTGCCAGCAGTCCCCGACGAGGCTACACCTTC. Residues: CASSPRRGYTF.

Only a few counts were recorded for this clone. The chain links TRBV21-1 to TRBJ1-2; the table's D call TRBD1 went unverified against the DNA. TRBV21-1 has pseudogene status. The CDR3 is 13 amino acids. The CDR3 DNA reads as TGTGCCCGACAGGGAAAAGGGGACTATGGCTACACCTTC. Encoded protein: CARQGKGDYGYTF.

In its sample, this clone was seen a few times. The chain has TRBV7-8 and TRBJ1-1; D might be TRBD1 (5 bases). Germline V CDR1 and CDR2: SGHVS, FQNEAQ. This CDR3 contains 12 residues. V lost 3 bases, J lost 4 bases, and 6 bases lay in between. The CDR3 DNA follows: TGTGCCAGCAGCTTCAGGGTCACTGAAGCTTTCTTT. Translated: CASSFRVTEAFF.

V is TRBV28 and J is TRBJ2-3; no clear D gene. CDR1 is MDHEN and CDR2 is SYDVKM in the germline V gene. This CDR3 has 15 residues. Trimming stripped 6 bases from V and 1 base from J, with 14 bases between. Here the CDR3 DNA reads TGTGCCAGCAGCTCCTTGACGGGTGGCACAGATACGCAGTATTTT. It codes for CASSSLTGGTDTQYF.

The chain's CDR3 is CASTGTYGEQYF. The CDR3 coding sequence is TGTGCCAGCACCGGAACCTACGGCGAGCAGTACTTC. The chain is built from TRBV28 and TRBJ2-7, with no clear D. CDR3 size: 12 residues. The germline CDR1 and CDR2 sequences are MDHEN and SYDVKM. Trimming removed 7 bases from V and 6 bases from J, with 13 bases in between.

The chain links TRBV6-5 to TRBJ2-1; 7 bases are shared with TRBD2. Losses at the gene ends were 4 bases for V and 10 bases for J; bases not matched to a gene: 10. This CDR3 is 14 amino acids long. Germline V gene sequence: CDR1 MNHEY, CDR2 SVGAGI. The CDR3: CASSLAGARWEQFF. The CDR3, as DNA: TGTGCCAGCAGTTTGGCGGGAGCCCGATGGGAGCAGTTCTTC.

This chain links TRBV10-3 with TRBJ1-2; a possible D gene is TRBD1 (5 bases). The CDR3 is 13 amino acids. Germline V gives CDR1 ENHRY, CDR2 SYGVKD. V gave up 3 bases and J gave up 2 bases, with 7 bases separating them. The CDR3 sequence: CAISEDRNYGYTF. For the CDR3, the DNA is TGTGCCATCAGTGAAGACAGAAACTATGGCTACACCTTC.

This chain uses TRBV5-1 with TRBJ2-7, with 12 nucleotides matching TRBD2. CDR3 length: 16 residues. The germline CDR1 and CDR2 sequences are SGHRS and YFSETQ. V dropped 0 bases and J dropped 4; count of bases not matched to a gene: 5. CDR3 nucleotides: TGCGCCAGCAGCTTGGGGACTAGCGGGGACAAATACGAGCAGTACTTC. Translated, it gives CASSLGTSGDKYEQYF.

This clone appeared a few times. The chain is built from TRBV7-3 and TRBJ2-2; possible D gene TRBD2, 6 bases. The germline CDR1 and CDR2 sequences are SGHTA and FQGTGA. The CDR3 totals 15 residues. V was trimmed by 5 bases and J by 7 bases, leaving 17 bases between them. CDR3: CASSMMGGQIGELFF. CDR3 DNA: TGTGCCAGCAGCATGATGGGGGGTCAAATCGGGGAGCTGTTTTTT.

The chain recombines TRBV14 with TRBJ2-1, with a tentative D call TRBD2 (5 bases). Germline CDR1 and CDR2: SGHDN and FVKESK. V dropped 3 bases and J dropped 4 bases, with 10 bases sitting between them. CDR3 length: 14 residues. CDR3 amino acids: CASSQASRYNEQFF. CDR3 in DNA: TGTGCCAGCAGCCAGGCTAGCAGGTACAATGAGCAGTTCTTC.

The rearrangement uses TRBV9 and TRBJ2-1, with 9 bases matching TRBD1. In germline, CDR1 is SGDLS, CDR2 YYNGEE. CDR3 length: 15 amino acids. Trimming at V came to 0 bases and at J to 6 bases, leaving 4 bases not matched to a gene. This CDR3 is CASSVAGTGFNEQFF. As DNA, the CDR3 is TGTGCCAGCAGCGTAGCTGGGACAGGGTTCAATGAGCAGTTCTTC.

The chain couples TRBV18 to TRBJ2-3; D is ambiguous. Trimming pared 3 bases from V and 3 bases from J, leaving 7 bases between. The CDR3 contains 13 residues. The germline V gene encodes CDR1 KGHSH and CDR2 LQKENI. For the CDR3, the DNA is TGTGCCAGCTCACCTACTCTGACAGATACGCAGTATTTT. Translating gives CASSPTLTDTQYF.

In its sample, this clone was seen once. The genes are TRBV9 and TRBJ2-1, with D possibly matching TRBD2 (5 bases). V lost 0 bases and J 0 bases, leaving 10 bases between the germline ends. The CDR3 has 16 residues. CDR1 and CDR2 (germline): SGDLS, YYNGEE. CDR3 loop: CASSVGAASSYNEQFF. The CDR3 region has the DNA TGTGCCAGCAGCGTAGGAGCGGCGAGCTCCTACAATGAGCAGTTCTTC. Filled out from reference TRBV9 and TRBJ2-1, the complete variable domain reads DSGVTQTPKHLITATGQRVTLRCSPRSGDLSVYWYQQSLDQGLQFLIQYYNGEERAKGNILERFSAQQFPDLHSELNLSSLELGDSALYFCASSVGAASSYNEQFFGPGTRLTVL.

The rearrangement uses TRBV6-6 and TRBJ2-3; 12 nucleotides align to TRBD2. CDR3 length: 15 amino acids. V shed 7 bases, J shed 5 bases, and the junction held 7 bases outside the gene matches. Per the germline V gene, CDR1 is MNHNY and CDR2 is SVGAGI (reference sequence). The CDR3 DNA reads as TGTGCCAGCACCGACGAGGGACTAGCGGGAGATACGCAGTATTTT. Amino acids: CASTDEGLAGDTQYF.

The chain links TRBV6-1 to TRBJ1-5, with D perhaps TRBD1 (6 bases). V lost 10 bases, J lost 4 bases, and 17 bases lay in between. Germline V gene lookup returns CDR1 MNHNS and CDR2 SASEGT. CDR3 length equals 14 residues. CDR3 bases: TGTGCCATTACCAACAGGGAGGGGAATCAGCCCCAGCATTTT. The encoded protein is CAITNREGNQPQHF.

The J gene is TRBJ1-5, the V gene TRBV4-1; a weak D match, TRBD1 (6 bases). V lost 3 bases and J 3 bases, leaving 12 bases between the germline ends. The CDR3 length is 15 residues. CDR1 and CDR2 (germline): MGHRA, YSYEKL. The CDR3 coding sequence is TGCGCCAGCAGCCAGGGACAAGTAGCCAATCAGCCCCAGCATTTT. Translated: CASSQGQVANQPQHF.

The chain combines TRBV5-5 with TRBJ1-5; no clear D. There are 14 residues in the CDR3. Germline V lookup: CDR1 SGHKS, CDR2 YYEKEE (reference sequence). Trimming cost V 4 bases and J 2 bases, with 10 bases left between them. The CDR3 here is CASSGTGGNQPQHF. CDR3 nucleotides: TGTGCCAGCAGCGGAACCGGGGGCAATCAGCCCCAGCATTTT.

The chain employs TRBV6-1 and TRBJ2-7; 8 bases map to TRBD1. The trim removed 11 bases at V and 3 bases at J, leaving 6 bases unmatched. There are 12 residues in the CDR3. Germline V gene lookup returns CDR1 MNHNS and CDR2 SASEGT. In nucleotides, the CDR3 is TGTGCCGTGCGACAGGGGAACTACGAGCAGTACTTC. Translating it yields CAVRQGNYEQYF.

This clone showed up just once. This chain joins TRBV7-9 and TRBJ2-1; D gene ambiguous. CDR3 length: 12 residues. V was pared by 4 bases and J by 5 bases, with 6 bases between. CDR1 is SEHNR, CDR2 FQNEAQ, per germline (reference sequence). The CDR3 bases are TGTGCCAGCAGCTCCAGAGACAATGAGCAGTTCTTC. Its translation is CASSSRDNEQFF.

The chain joins TRBV5-1 to TRBJ1-4; no clear D gene. Germline V lookup: CDR1 SGHRS, CDR2 YFSETQ. The CDR3 runs to 14 residues. Trimming took off 5 bases at V and 5 bases at J, with 13 bases between the two ends. The DNA of the CDR3 is TGCGCCAGCAGTGGAACAGCTCTAAATGAAAAACTGTTTTTT. Protein product: CASSGTALNEKLFF.

The gene calls are TRBV7-9 and TRBJ1-5, with a weak D call TRBD1 (6 bases). The CDR3 totals 14 residues. The V gene lost 3 bases and the J gene lost 2 bases, with 8 bases spanning the gap. Germline lookup yields CDR1 SEHNR and CDR2 FQNEAQ (reference sequence). CDR3 coding DNA: TGTGCCAGCAGCTTTACAGGGCGCAATCAGCCCCAGCATTTT. Translating gives CASSFTGRNQPQHF.

The V call is TRBV5-4, the J call TRBJ2-7; the D gene could be TRBD1 or TRBD2 (5 bases each). The germline V gene encodes CDR1 SGHNT and CDR2 YYREEE (reference sequence). This CDR3 has 13 amino acids. V was trimmed by 0 bases and J by 5 bases, leaving 9 bases between them. The CDR3 nucleotides read TGTGCCAGCAGCTTGGATGGGGGACACGAGCAGTACTTC. Its translation: CASSLDGGHEQYF.

This chain connects TRBV7-3 to TRBJ2-1, with TRBD2 matching 8 bases. The CDR3 contains 11 residues. From germline, CDR1 is SGHTA and CDR2 FQGTGA. Trimming cost V 8 bases and J 6 bases; bases outside gene matches: 0. The CDR3 here is CASRGGNEQFF. The CDR3 nucleotides read TGTGCCAGCCGGGGGGGCAATGAGCAGTTCTTC. Full variable domain (outside the CDR3, taken from reference TRBV7-3 and TRBJ2-1): GAGVSQTPSNKVTEKGKYVELRCDPISGHTALYWYRQSLGQGPEFLIYFQGTGAADDSGLPNDRFFAVRPEGSVSTLKIQRTERGDSAVYLCASRGGNEQFFGPGTRLTVL.

The chain uses TRBV23-1 and TRBJ2-5; the match to TRBD2 covers 9 bases. TRBV23-1 is noted as an ORF with a role that remains uncertain. V was clipped by 0 bases and J by 4 bases; unmatched bases: 9. The CDR3 has 17 amino acids. CDR3: CASSQSGTSKRRETQYF. In nucleotides, the CDR3 is TGCGCCAGCAGTCAATCGGGGACTAGCAAGAGGCGAGAGACCCAGTACTTC.

The rearrangement links TRBV6-1 to TRBJ2-1; D is uncertain. Per the germline V gene, CDR1 is MNHNS and CDR2 is SASEGT. The CDR3 is 15 amino acids. Between the trimmed V and J ends, which lost 2 bases and 10 bases, there was a span of 18 bases. This CDR3 reads CASSERFGWTREQFF. The CDR3 DNA sequence: TGTGCCAGCAGTGAAAGGTTCGGGTGGACGCGGGAGCAGTTCTTC.